This T cell receptor beta chain was captured in a study of shared clonotypes between healthy human individuals. The assay was immunoSEQ multiplex PCR, and TCRdb's table has in-frame clones only and misses some. The table has 2.3 million or so clones, 80% to 95% seen once. The CDR3 is 15 amino acids. Trimming at V came to 4 bases and at J to 1 base, leaving 5 bases not matched to a gene. Germline V gives CDR1 SGHRS, CDR2 YFSETQ. V is TRBV5-1 and J is TRBJ1-5; 7 nucleotides line up with TRBD1. The TCR was taken from a man in his late teens or twenties in good health. Some clones in this sample may be carry-over from other donors' samples. The sequencing sample was made of naive CD4+ T cells from PBMCs. Noted subset: CD45RA+ positively selected. This CDR3 reads CASSIGGASNQPQHF. In DNA form, the CDR3 reads TGCGCCAGCAGCATAGGGGGCGCGAGCAATCAGCCCCAGCATTTT.